A selection of T cell receptor beta chains follows, all from one sample in a study of identical twins. One entry per CDR3 protein, called by TCRdb with MiXCR from the 5' RACE reads. The sample yields approximately 680,000 distinct CDR3 sequences, 7.1% seen once. Separately, the same data were catalogued under a study of yellow fever vaccine responses in identical twins.

Sequencing was performed on PBMCs. Receptor source: a woman between 18 and 30 years old in good health. CDR3s include the opening cysteine and the closing phenylalanine or tryptophan. The D gene is left open where the match is weak. Rows may omit the clone size; those that give it use once, few, many or a size class.

V	J	size	D	length	CDR3	DNA
TRBV29-1	TRBJ2-2	many	TRBD1	13	CSVGTGYTGELFF	TGCAGCGTTGGGACAGGGTACACCGGGGAGCTGTTTTTT
TRBV29-1	TRBJ1-2	NA	NA	12	CSGGQLAYGYTF	TGCAGCGGCGGACAGTTGGCCTATGGCTACACCTTC
TRBV5-1	TRBJ2-5	few	NA	16	CASTVTPPSFGETQYF	TGCGCCAGCACCGTTACCCCCCCAAGCTTCGGAGAGACCCAGTACTTC
TRBV5-1	TRBJ2-1	many	TRBD2	15	CASSLGGRPYNEQFF	TGCGCCAGCAGCTTGGGCGGGAGGCCCTACAATGAGCAGTTCTTC
TRBV24-1	TRBJ2-1	many	TRBD1	15	CATSEAGQGYNEQFF	TGTGCCACCAGTGAAGCGGGACAGGGCTACAATGAGCAGTTCTTC
TRBV10-3	TRBJ1-2	NA	NA	15	CAISESNGNNYGYTF	TGTGCCATCAGTGAGTCGAACGGTAATAACTATGGCTACACCTTC
TRBV28	TRBJ2-1	many	TRBD1	15	CASSLGQGVYNEQFF	TGTGCCAGCAGTTTAGGACAGGGGGTCTACAATGAGCAGTTCTTC
TRBV29-1	TRBJ2-1	few	NA	14	CSVAGILGHFEQFF	TGCAGCGTTGCCGGGATCTTAGGGCACTTTGAGCAGTTCTTC
TRBV20-1	TRBJ2-1	NA	NA	15	CSAGGSGTPYNEQFF	TGCAGTGCTGGGGGGAGCGGGACACCCTACAATGAGCAGTTCTTC
TRBV6-5	TRBJ2-7	NA	NA	14	CASRGRVLNYEQYF	TGTGCCAGCAGGGGACGGGTCTTAAACTACGAGCAGTACTTC
TRBV25-1	TRBJ2-5	NA	NA	15	CASSEYGYAKETQYF	TGTGCCAGCAGTGAATACGGGTATGCCAAAGAGACCCAGTACTTC
TRBV7-9	TRBJ2-7	many	NA	13	CASSLDPTYEQYF	TGTGCCAGCAGCTTAGACCCCACCTACGAGCAGTACTTC
TRBV24-1	TRBJ1-5	many	NA	15	CATSVRFQGPQPQHF	TGTGCCACCAGTGTTAGGTTTCAGGGACCTCAGCCCCAGCATTTT